This TCR beta chain was observed in a study of T cells after yellow fever vaccination. Via MiXCR, TCRdb re-called the 5' RACE reads, giving one row per CDR3 protein. Here the sample spans some 260,000 distinct CDR3 sequences, around 4.9% being singletons. Germline V gene sequence: CDR1 SQVTM, CDR2 ANQGSEA. The V end lost 5 bases, the J end lost 4 bases, and 9 bases lay between the germline ends. This CDR3 comprises 12 residues. Ten or more counts support this clonotype. The chain carries TRBV29-1 and TRBJ1-5; D is uncertain. The starting material was CD4+ T cells sorted from PBMCs, obtained on the day of the yellow fever booster vaccination. The origin of this receptor is a young man who received the YFV17D yellow fever vaccine. CDR3 region: CSVMGENQPQHF. Written as DNA, the CDR3 is TGCAGCGTTATGGGTGAGAATCAGCCCCAGCATTTT.